The sequence of this T cell receptor (beta chain) was determined in a study of CD8 T cells in Susac syndrome. Points from the study as a whole: CD4+ T cell repertoires in Susac syndrome lacked clonal expansion. As the study acknowledged, the number of individuals who were part of its TCR sequencing and HLA analysis was relatively small.

Regarding this clonotype: The antigen remains undetermined.

After removal of 3 bases from V and 6 bases from J, the junction contained 5 bases not matched to a gene. The CDR3 length is 15 residues. Germline CDR1 is KGHSH and CDR2 is LQKENI. TEMRA cells underwent FACS enrichment and CD8+ and CD4+ T cells underwent negative isolation. When the RNA was reverse transcribed, random hexamers were used with an input of roughly 0.5 to 1 ug. Coverage of TCR beta CDR3 amplification by immunoSEQ multiplex PCR extended to 54 Vbeta and 13 Jbeta. TCRdb used MiXCR to reprocess the immunoSEQ multiplex PCR reads, holding one entry per CDR3 protein. Counted here are hundreds of thousands of distinct CDR3 sequences, roughly 93% occurring once; the ten biggest clones make up about 0.14%.

The rearrangement links TRBV18 to TRBJ2-1, with 10 bases aligning to TRBD1. Sequencing used CD4+ T cells from PBMCs. The sequence derives from a human donor with Susac syndrome. CDR3 sequence: CASSPGQGDGNEQFF. The CDR3, as DNA: TGTGCCAGCTCACCCGGACAGGGGGATGGCAATGAGCAGTTCTTC.